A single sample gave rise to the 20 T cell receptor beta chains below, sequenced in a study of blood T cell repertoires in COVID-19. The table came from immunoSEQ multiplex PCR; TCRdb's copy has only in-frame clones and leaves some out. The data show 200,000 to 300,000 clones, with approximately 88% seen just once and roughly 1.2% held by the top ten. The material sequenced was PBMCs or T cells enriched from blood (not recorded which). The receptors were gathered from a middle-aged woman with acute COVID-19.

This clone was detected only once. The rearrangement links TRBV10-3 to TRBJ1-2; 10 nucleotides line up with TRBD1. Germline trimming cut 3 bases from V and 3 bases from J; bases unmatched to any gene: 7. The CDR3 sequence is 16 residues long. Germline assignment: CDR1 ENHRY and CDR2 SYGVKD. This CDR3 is CAISDTGTGDDYGYTF. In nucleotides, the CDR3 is TGTGCCATCAGTGACACCGGGACAGGGGATGACTATGGCTACACCTTC.

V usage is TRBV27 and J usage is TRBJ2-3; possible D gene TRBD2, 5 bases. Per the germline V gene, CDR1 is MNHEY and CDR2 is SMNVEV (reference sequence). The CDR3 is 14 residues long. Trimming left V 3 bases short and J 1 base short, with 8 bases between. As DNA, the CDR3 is TGTGCCAGCAGTTTGAGCGGCGGCACAGATACGCAGTATTTT. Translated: CASSLSGGTDTQYF.

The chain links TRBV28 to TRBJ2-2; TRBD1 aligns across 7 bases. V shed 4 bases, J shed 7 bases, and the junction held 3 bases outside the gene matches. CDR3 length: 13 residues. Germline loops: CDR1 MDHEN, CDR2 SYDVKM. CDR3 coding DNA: TGTGCCAGCAGTTGGACAGGTTTCGGGGAGCTGTTTTTT. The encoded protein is CASSWTGFGELFF.

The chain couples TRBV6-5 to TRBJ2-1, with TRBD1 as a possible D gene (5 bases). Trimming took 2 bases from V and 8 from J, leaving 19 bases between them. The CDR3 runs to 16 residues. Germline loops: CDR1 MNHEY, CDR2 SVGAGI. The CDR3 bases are TGTGCCAGCAGTTACGGGCTCCCGCAAGACAGTTATGAGCAGTTCTTC. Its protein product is CASSYGLPQDSYEQFF.

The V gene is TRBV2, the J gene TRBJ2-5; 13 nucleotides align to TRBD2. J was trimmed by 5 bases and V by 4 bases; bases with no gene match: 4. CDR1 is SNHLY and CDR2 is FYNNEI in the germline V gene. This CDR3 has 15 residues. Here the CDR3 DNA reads TGTGCCAGCAGTGCGGCACTAGCGGGAGGGGAGACCCAGTACTTC. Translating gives CASSAALAGGETQYF.

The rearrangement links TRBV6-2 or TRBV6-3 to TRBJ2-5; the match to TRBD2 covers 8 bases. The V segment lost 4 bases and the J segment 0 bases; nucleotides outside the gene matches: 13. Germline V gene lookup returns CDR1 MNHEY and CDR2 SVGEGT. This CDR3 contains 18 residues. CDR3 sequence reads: CASSFPRPLLADQETQYF. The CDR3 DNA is TGTGCCAGCAGTTTTCCCCGGCCTCTACTAGCGGACCAAGAGACCCAGTACTTC.

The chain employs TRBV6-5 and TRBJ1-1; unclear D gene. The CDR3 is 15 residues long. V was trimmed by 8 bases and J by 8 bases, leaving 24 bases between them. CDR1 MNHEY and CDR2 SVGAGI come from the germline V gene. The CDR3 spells CASRRTPLAQLEAFF. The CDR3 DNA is TGTGCCAGCCGGAGGACCCCGCTAGCTCAGCTAGAAGCTTTCTTT.

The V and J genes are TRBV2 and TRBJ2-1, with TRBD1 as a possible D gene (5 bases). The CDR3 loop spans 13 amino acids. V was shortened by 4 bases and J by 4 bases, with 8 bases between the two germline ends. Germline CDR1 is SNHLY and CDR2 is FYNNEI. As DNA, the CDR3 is TGTGCCAGCAGTGGGACATCTTACAATGAGCAGTTCTTC. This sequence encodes CASSGTSYNEQFF.

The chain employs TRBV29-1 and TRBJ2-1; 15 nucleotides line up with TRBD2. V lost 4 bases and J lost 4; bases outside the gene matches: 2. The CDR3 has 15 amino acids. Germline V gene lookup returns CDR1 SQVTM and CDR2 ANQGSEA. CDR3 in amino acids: CSVAGTSGRYNEQFF. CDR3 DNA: TGCAGCGTTGCCGGGACTAGCGGGAGGTACAATGAGCAGTTCTTC.

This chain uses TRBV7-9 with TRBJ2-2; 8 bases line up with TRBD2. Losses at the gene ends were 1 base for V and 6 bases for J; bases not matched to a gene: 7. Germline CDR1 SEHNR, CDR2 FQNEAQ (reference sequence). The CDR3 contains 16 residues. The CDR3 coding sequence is TGTGCCAGCAGCTTAGGGGCGGGAGGACTTGCCGGGGAGCTGTTTTTT. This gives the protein CASSLGAGGLAGELFF.

The chain's CDR3 is CASSVDSYQPQHF. The DNA of the CDR3 is TGTGCCAGCAGTGTGGACAGTTATCAGCCCCAGCATTTT. The rearrangement links TRBV25-1 to TRBJ1-5; D may be TRBD1 (6 bases). CDR3 length: 13 amino acids. V gave up 4 bases and J gave up 5 bases, with 9 bases separating them. CDR1 and CDR2 from the germline V gene are MGHDK and SYGVNS.

This CDR3 reads CASSLKLIIGTGDTGELFF. The DNA of the CDR3 is TGTGCCAGCAGTTTAAAACTAATAATCGGGACAGGAGACACCGGGGAGCTGTTTTTT. The J gene is TRBJ2-2, the V gene TRBV27; 8 bases align to TRBD1. This CDR3 comprises 19 residues. Trimming removed 2 bases from V and 3 bases from J; junction bases left unmatched: 14. In germline, CDR1 is MNHEY, CDR2 SMNVEV (reference sequence).

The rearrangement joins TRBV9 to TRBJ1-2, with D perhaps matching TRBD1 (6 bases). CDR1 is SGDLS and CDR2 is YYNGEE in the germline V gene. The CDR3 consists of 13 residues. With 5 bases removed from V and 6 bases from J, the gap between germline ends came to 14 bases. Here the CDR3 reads CASRGEGDHGYTF. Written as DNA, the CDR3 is TGTGCCAGCAGGGGAGAGGGGGACCATGGCTACACCTTC. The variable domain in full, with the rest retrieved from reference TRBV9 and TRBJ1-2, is DSGVTQTPKHLITATGQRVTLRCSPRSGDLSVYWYQQSLDQGLQFLIQYYNGEERAKGNILERFSAQQFPDLHSELNLSSLELGDSALYFCASRGEGDHGYTFGSGTRLTVV.

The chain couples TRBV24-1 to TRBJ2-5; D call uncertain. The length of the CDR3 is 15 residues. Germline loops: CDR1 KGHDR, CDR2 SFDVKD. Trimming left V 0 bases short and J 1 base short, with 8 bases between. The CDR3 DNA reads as TGTGCCACCAGTGATTTGCAAAGCTTCCAAGAGACCCAGTACTTC. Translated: CATSDLQSFQETQYF.

The chain's CDR3 is CASSLPGANVLTF. The CDR3 DNA reads as TGTGCCAGCAGCCTCCCGGGGGCCAACGTCCTGACTTTC. The chain carries TRBV7-2 and TRBJ2-6, with D hard to call. Between the trimmed V and J ends, which lost 5 bases and 4 bases, there was a span of 6 bases. The CDR3 spans 13 residues. Germline CDR1 SGHTA, CDR2 FQGNSA.

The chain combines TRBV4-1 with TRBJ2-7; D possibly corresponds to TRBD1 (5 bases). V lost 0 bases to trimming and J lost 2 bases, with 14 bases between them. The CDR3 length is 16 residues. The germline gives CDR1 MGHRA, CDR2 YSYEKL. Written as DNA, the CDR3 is TGCGCCAGCAGCCAAGATGGGCAGGGATTCACCTACGAGCAGTACTTC. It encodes CASSQDGQGFTYEQYF.

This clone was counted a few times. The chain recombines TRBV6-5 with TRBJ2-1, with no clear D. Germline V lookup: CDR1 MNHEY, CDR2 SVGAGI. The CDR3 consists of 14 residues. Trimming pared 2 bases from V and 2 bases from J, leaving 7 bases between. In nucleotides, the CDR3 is TGTGCCAGCAGTTACGGGCAACCCTACAATGAGCAGTTCTTC. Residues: CASSYGQPYNEQFF.

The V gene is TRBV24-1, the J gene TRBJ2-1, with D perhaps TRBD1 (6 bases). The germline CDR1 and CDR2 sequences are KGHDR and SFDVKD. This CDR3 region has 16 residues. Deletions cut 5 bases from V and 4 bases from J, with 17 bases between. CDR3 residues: CATSGSTGTYYNEQFF. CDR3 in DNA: TGTGCCACCAGTGGGAGTACCGGGACATATTACAATGAGCAGTTCTTC.

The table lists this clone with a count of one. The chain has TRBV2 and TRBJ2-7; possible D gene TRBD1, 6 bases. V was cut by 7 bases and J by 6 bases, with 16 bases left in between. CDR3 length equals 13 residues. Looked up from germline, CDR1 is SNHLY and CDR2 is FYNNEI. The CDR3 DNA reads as TGTGCCAGCACCGGGACACTTTACGCCGAGCAGTACTTC. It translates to CASTGTLYAEQYF.

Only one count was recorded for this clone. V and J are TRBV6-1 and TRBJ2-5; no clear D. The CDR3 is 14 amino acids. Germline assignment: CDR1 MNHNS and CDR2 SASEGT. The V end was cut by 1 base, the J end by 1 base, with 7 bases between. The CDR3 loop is CASSEVQVQETQYF. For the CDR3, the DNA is TGTGCCAGCAGTGAAGTCCAGGTCCAAGAGACCCAGTACTTC.